The entry below describes one T cell receptor (beta chain). Its specificity is not known. CDR1 is LNHNV and CDR2 is YYDKDF in the germline V gene (reference sequence). V shed 8 bases and J shed 7 bases, with 23 bases lying between them. The CDR3 runs 16 residues. Amplification of TCR beta CDR3 regions used RNA as the template. With the HTBI primer set, the TCR CDR3 went through a first round of RT-PCR. TCRdb independently ran MiXCR on the multiplex PCR reads; one entry per CDR3 protein. The data hold 370,000 or so distinct CDR3 sequences, with approximately 25% observed a single time. The data belong to a study of T cells in Graves' hyperthyroidism and ophthalmopathy. Patients aged 18 to 65 had newly diagnosed hyperthyroidism that had lasted under 2 months. Study-wide results and limits: Blood also carried most thyroid clonotypes expanded above 0.001. A 13 V-J model separated ophthalmopathy from stable hyperthyroidism.

The source of this sequence is a man aged 45 to 65 with Graves' hyperthyroidism. The chain recombines TRBV15 with TRBJ2-2; maybe TRBD2 (5 bases). Material for sequencing was blood. In DNA form, the CDR3 reads TGTGCCACCCTGAGTGTAACTAGAAGGTCCATCGGGGAGCTGTTTTTT. Translated: CATLSVTRRSIGELFF.